This is a list of T cell receptor beta chains from one sample in a study of T cells after yellow fever vaccination. Via MiXCR, TCRdb re-called the 5' RACE reads, giving one row per CDR3 protein. The sample carries some 350,000 distinct CDR3 sequences, 6.2% recorded once. The starting material was PBMCs, obtained 5 days after the yellow fever booster vaccination. These receptors all stem from a man aged 25-40 years who received the YFV17D yellow fever vaccine. The CDR3 runs from the conserved cysteine through the conserved F or W. A D gene is named only where the DNA matches it firmly. Size is omitted from some rows. Given values are once, few, many or a class for expanded clones.

V gene: TRBV9
clone size: many
D gene: TRBD2
J gene: TRBJ2-7
CDR3 length: 13
CDR3 DNA: TGTGCCAGCAGCACGGGACTAGCCTACGAGCAGTACTTC
CDR3 protein: CASSTGLAYEQYF

V gene: TRBV7-8
clone size: NA
D gene: TRBD2
J gene: TRBJ2-5
CDR3 length: 14
CDR3 DNA: TGTGCCAGCAGCTTAGTACTAGCGGAAGAGACCCAGTACTTC
CDR3 protein: CASSLVLAEETQYF

V gene: TRBV12-3/TRBV12-4
clone size: few
D gene: NA
J gene: TRBJ1-1
CDR3 length: 13
CDR3 DNA: TGTGCCAGCAGTCTGGGACTGTTCACTGAAGCTTTCTTT
CDR3 protein: CASSLGLFTEAFF

V gene: TRBV3-1
clone size: few
D gene: NA
J gene: TRBJ1-1
CDR3 length: 14
CDR3 DNA: TGTGCCAGCAGCCAAGAGCTACGGGGGTCTGAAGCTTTCTTT
CDR3 protein: CASSQELRGSEAFF

V gene: TRBV24-1
clone size: NA
D gene: NA
J gene: TRBJ2-2
CDR3 length: 14
CDR3 DNA: TGTGCCACCAGTGATCCCCTAGTTGCCGGGGAGCTGTTTTTT
CDR3 protein: CATSDPLVAGELFF

V gene: TRBV4-1
clone size: few
D gene: NA
J gene: TRBJ2-2
CDR3 length: 15
CDR3 DNA: TGCGCCAGCAGCCAAGAAAGAACATTTACCGGGGAGCTGTTTTTT
CDR3 protein: CASSQERTFTGELFF

V gene: TRBV7-9
clone size: many
D gene: TRBD1
J gene: TRBJ2-5
CDR3 length: 15
CDR3 DNA: TGTGCCAGCAGCTGGACAGGAACGGGTGCGGAGACCCAGTACTTC
CDR3 protein: CASSWTGTGAETQYF

V gene: TRBV3-1
clone size: many
D gene: NA
J gene: TRBJ1-1
CDR3 length: 14
CDR3 DNA: TGTGCCAGCAGCCAAGAGGGGCAGCGGGGGGAAGCTTTCTTT
CDR3 protein: CASSQEGQRGEAFF

V gene: TRBV11-2
clone size: NA
D gene: NA
J gene: TRBJ2-7
CDR3 length: 15
CDR3 DNA: TGTGCCAGCAGCTTAGAATCCAGGGGAGGTTACGAGCAGTACTTC
CDR3 protein: CASSLESRGGYEQYF

V gene: TRBV5-1
clone size: few
D gene: NA
J gene: TRBJ2-5
CDR3 length: 14
CDR3 DNA: TGCGCCAGCACCTCTGACGGTACCCAAGAGACCCAGTACTTC
CDR3 protein: CASTSDGTQETQYF

V gene: TRBV20-1
clone size: many
D gene: NA
J gene: TRBJ1-1
CDR3 length: 12
CDR3 DNA: TGCACAACCCCGGGGGTGGCGGGTGAAGCTTTCTTT
CDR3 protein: CTTPGVAGEAFF

V gene: TRBV10-3
clone size: few
D gene: TRBD1
J gene: TRBJ1-4
CDR3 length: 14
CDR3 DNA: TGTGCCATCAGCCCGGACAGGGGGCGTGAAAAACTGTTTTTT
CDR3 protein: CAISPDRGREKLFF

V gene: TRBV11-2
clone size: NA
D gene: TRBD1
J gene: TRBJ2-5
CDR3 length: 16
CDR3 DNA: TGTGCCAGCAGCCACAGACAGGGGGGGAGCCAAGAGACCCAGTACTTC
CDR3 protein: CASSHRQGGSQETQYF

V gene: TRBV29-1
clone size: few
D gene: NA
J gene: TRBJ2-3
CDR3 length: 14
CDR3 DNA: TGCAGCGTGATAACAGCGGAGTCCACAGATACGCAGTATTTT
CDR3 protein: CSVITAESTDTQYF

V gene: TRBV28
clone size: many
D gene: NA
J gene: TRBJ2-3
CDR3 length: 12
CDR3 DNA: TGTGCCAGCAGCCAACCACCAGATACGCAGTATTTT
CDR3 protein: CASSQPPDTQYF

V gene: TRBV19
clone size: many
D gene: NA
J gene: TRBJ2-1
CDR3 length: 11
CDR3 DNA: TGTGCCAGTAGGTGGGCCAATGAGCAGTTCTTC
CDR3 protein: CASRWANEQFF

V gene: TRBV25-1
clone size: NA
D gene: NA
J gene: TRBJ2-7
CDR3 length: 13
CDR3 DNA: TGTGCCAGCAGTAAGGCCGGCCCCTACGAGCAGTACTTC
CDR3 protein: CASSKAGPYEQYF

V gene: TRBV19
clone size: few
D gene: NA
J gene: TRBJ2-3
CDR3 length: 16
CDR3 DNA: TGTGCCAGTAGCCCACGTGCGGCAGGGCACACAGATACGCAGTATTTT
CDR3 protein: CASSPRAAGHTDTQYF

V gene: TRBV29-1
clone size: many
D gene: NA
J gene: TRBJ2-2
CDR3 length: 13
CDR3 DNA: TGCAGCGTTGCCGGACAGAGGCCTGGGGAGCTGTTTTTT
CDR3 protein: CSVAGQRPGELFF

V gene: TRBV20-1
clone size: few
D gene: TRBD2
J gene: TRBJ2-3
CDR3 length: 15
CDR3 DNA: TGCAGTGGACTAAAGCGACTAGCGAGTACAGATACGCAGTATTTT
CDR3 protein: CSGLKRLASTDTQYF

V gene: TRBV10-3
clone size: many
D gene: TRBD2
J gene: TRBJ2-7
CDR3 length: 18
CDR3 DNA: TGTGCCATCAGTGAGTCCTCTGGACTAGCGGGTCCTTCCTACGAGCAGTACTTC
CDR3 protein: CAISESSGLAGPSYEQYF

V gene: TRBV9
clone size: few
D gene: NA
J gene: TRBJ2-3
CDR3 length: 15
CDR3 DNA: TGTGCCAGCAGCGTCGGAGGGGGATGGATAGATACGCAGTATTTT
CDR3 protein: CASSVGGGWIDTQYF

V gene: TRBV19
clone size: few
D gene: NA
J gene: TRBJ2-1
CDR3 length: 15
CDR3 DNA: TGTGCCAGTAGTATAGTAGGGCAGGCTAACAATGAGCAGTTCTTC
CDR3 protein: CASSIVGQANNEQFF

V gene: TRBV7-9
clone size: few
D gene: TRBD1
J gene: TRBJ1-1
CDR3 length: 15
CDR3 DNA: TGTGCCAGCAGCTTTGGGGACAGGGGGGCCACTGAAGCTTTCTTT
CDR3 protein: CASSFGDRGATEAFF

V gene: TRBV24-1
clone size: many
D gene: NA
J gene: TRBJ2-3
CDR3 length: 16
CDR3 DNA: TGTGCCACCAGTGACCGTGACAGCCCAGACACAGATACGCAGTATTTT
CDR3 protein: CATSDRDSPDTDTQYF

V gene: TRBV21-1
clone size: many
D gene: NA
J gene: TRBJ2-2
CDR3 length: 17
CDR3 DNA: TGTGCCAGCAGCAAGGCTGGCGGGACAGTGAACACCGGGGAGCTGTTTTTT
CDR3 protein: CASSKAGGTVNTGELFF

V gene: TRBV20-1
clone size: many
D gene: TRBD2
J gene: TRBJ2-5
CDR3 length: 15
CDR3 DNA: TGCAGTGCTAGACCTTATCTAGCGGGAGATGAGACCCAGTACTTC
CDR3 protein: CSARPYLAGDETQYF